This TCR beta chain came from a study of PD-1 blockade in mismatch repair-deficient tumors. Study in general: All were previously treated, progressing patients with about twelve mismatch repair-deficient cancer types.

The germline gives CDR1 MGHRA, CDR2 YSYEKL. Deletions cut 0 bases from V and 4 bases from J, with 10 bases between. This CDR3 spans 16 amino acids. TCRs were sequenced from a few patients responding to pembrolizumab. Study results and limitations: Tumor-resident clones, often undetectable pretreatment in blood, expanded then contracted after pembrolizumab.

Sequenced by immunoSEQ multiplex PCR; TCRdb stores in-frame clones only, minus some. The sample includes about 120,000 clones, 70% to 80% of them seen just once. Regarding this clone: The antigen remains undetermined.

V and J are TRBV4-1 and TRBJ2-6; D ambiguous. The origin of this receptor is an adult with mismatch repair-deficient cancer. The sample consisted of peripheral blood, taken 60 weeks after starting pembrolizumab. CDR3 in DNA: TGCGCCAGCAGCCAAGATTTGGTTCCAGGGGCCAACGTCCTGACTTTC. This translates into CASSQDLVPGANVLTF.